The entry below gives a single TCR beta chain sequence along with its context. Its matching antigen is unknown. Trimming left V 9 bases short and J 0 bases short, with 2 bases between. This CDR3 region has 11 residues. Germline-derived CDR1 and CDR2 are SGHNT and YENEEA. The record originates from a study of OX40 agonist ivuxolimab in advanced cancers. Produced via immunoSEQ multiplex PCR; TCRdb's table is partial and in-frame only. Among 80,000 to 100,000 clones listed, around 88% were seen once. Whole-study findings and limits: Expansion of clones was among the lowest in partial responders at 0.1-3.0 mg/kg.

The rearrangement uses TRBV11-3 and TRBJ2-2; no reliable D call. This TCR was sampled from an adult with an advanced solid tumor such as melanoma, head and neck, liver or kidney cancer. The material was CD4+ or CD8+ T cells sorted from blood, obtained in a trial of the OX40 agonist ivuxolimab. The CDR3 loop is CASSNTGELFF. Written as DNA, the CDR3 is TGTGCCAGTTCGAACACCGGGGAGCTGTTTTTT.